The clone carrying this T cell receptor beta chain has at least ten counts. cDNA synthesis used a TRAV/TRBV-specific primer set for both chains. A roughly 21-cycle PCR with a constant-region primer and V-primer adapter amplified TCRs. A single record per CDR3 protein comes from TCRdb applying MiXCR to the reads. In the table there are nearly 95,000 distinct CDR3 sequences, 9.4% of which are singletons. This sample is drawn from a study of low-dose radiotherapy and immunotherapy resistance in tumors. The sample's time point: before trial treatment. CDR3 length equals 15 residues. The ends lost 2 bases at V and 8 bases at J; junction bases unmatched: 7. CDR1 and CDR2 from the germline V gene are ENHRY and SYGVKD.

The receptor was derived from a male donor with prostate cancer. Source: PBMCs, taken before treatment. The chain joins TRBV10-3 to TRBJ2-1; TRBD1 matches at 9 bases. The CDR3 spells CAISEDRGVVDEQFF. For the CDR3, the DNA is TGTGCCATCAGTGAGGACAGGGGGGTAGTGGATGAGCAGTTCTTC.